A single sample gave rise to the 30 T cell receptor beta chains below, sequenced in a study of human T cells and chemical hapten exposure. TCRdb used MiXCR to reprocess the RACE reads, holding one entry per CDR3 protein. The table has about 97,000 distinct CDR3 sequences, 25% to 35% seen once. Time point: patch test 3, about 24 weeks after DPC sensitization. As for treatment: therapeutic diphenylcyclopropenone sensitization with weekly scalp DPC. Sequenced here: whole blood, sampled in connection with sensitization to the hapten diphenylcyclopropenone (DPC). These receptors originate from a man aged 40-49 years with alopecia areata. Some clones in this sample may be carry-over from other donors' samples.

This clonotype ranks as medium-sized. The V call is TRBV4-1, the J call TRBJ1-5; D unclear. The CDR3 sequence is 19 residues long. Germline V CDR1 and CDR2: MGHRA, YSYEKL. Trimming removed 3 bases at V and 0 bases at J, with 21 bases between. For the CDR3, the DNA is TGCGCCAGCAGCCACTCGGGCCTTCCCCACTCTTATAGCAATCAGCCCCAGCATTTT. It specifies CASSHSGLPHSYSNQPQHF.

In this sample, this clonotype turned up a few times. The chain joins TRBV6-2 or TRBV6-3 to TRBJ1-1, with 7 bases that match TRBD1. There are 14 residues in the CDR3. Germline V CDR1 and CDR2: MNHEY, SVGEGT. V shed 6 bases and J 5 bases; nucleotides not matched to a gene: 9. In DNA, the CDR3 is TGTGCCAGCAGAACGACAGGGACGGGGACTGAAGCTTTCTTT. Amino acids: CASRTTGTGTEAFF.

The rearrangement uses TRBV6-1 and TRBJ1-5; maybe TRBD1 (5 bases). This CDR3 contains 13 residues. Germline CDR1 MNHNS, CDR2 SASEGT. Trimming removed 3 bases from V and 7 bases from J, with 10 bases in between. The CDR3 bases are TGTGCCAGCAGTGACGGGGGGGGGCAGCCCCAGCATTTT. Translating it yields CASSDGGGQPQHF.

The count of this clonotype is one. Mismatch with germline at one junction end may stem from a read error. This chain links TRBV7-9 with TRBJ1-1; TRBD1 matches 7 bases. The germline gives CDR1 SEHNR, CDR2 FQNEAQ (reference sequence). The CDR3 loop spans 16 amino acids. The CDR3 spells CASRLGGSRRDTEAFF. CDR3 DNA sequence: TGTGCCAGCAGGTTAGGGGGCTCTCGTAGGGACACTGAAGCTTTCTTT. Combining the CDR3 with reference TRBV7-9 and TRBJ1-1 gives the whole variable domain DTGVSQNPRHKITKRGQNVTFRCDPISEHNRLYWYRQTLGQGPEFLTYFQNEAQLEKSRLLSDRFSAERPKGSFSTLEIQRTEQGDSAMYLCASRLGGSRRDTEAFFGQGTRLTVV.

This clonotype was picked up a small number of times. This rearrangement joins TRBV28 to TRBJ1-1; TRBD1 might be the D (6 bases). In germline, CDR1 is MDHEN, CDR2 SYDVKM. This CDR3 comprises 18 residues. V shed 3 bases and J shed 2 bases, with 22 bases lying between them. The CDR3 spells CASSFRIPAGEGNTEAFF. In DNA form, the CDR3 reads TGTGCCAGCAGTTTCCGAATCCCGGCAGGGGAGGGTAACACTGAAGCTTTCTTT.

In this sample, this clonotype turned up a few times. V usage is TRBV10-2 and J usage is TRBJ2-7, with unresolved D. The germline CDR1 and CDR2 sequences are WSHSY and SAAADI. The CDR3 is made up of 12 amino acids. Trimming removed 10 bases at V and 6 bases at J, with 16 bases between. The CDR3 here is CATSGRVFEQYF. In DNA form, the CDR3 reads TGCGCCACCTCGGGTCGGGTCTTCGAGCAGTACTTC.

This clonotype was observed a few times. The CDR3 DNA reads TGTGCCAGCAGCCCGTGGACTAGCGGGAGGAAGACCCAGTACTTC. Its translation is CASSPWTSGRKTQYF. The rearrangement links TRBV7-6 to TRBJ2-5; 14 nucleotides match TRBD2. The CDR3 is made up of 15 amino acids. Germline V gene lookup returns CDR1 SGHVS and CDR2 FNYEAQ. Trimming removed 5 bases from V and 6 bases from J; junction bases left unmatched: 5.

This clonotype has just a few counts. The chain joins TRBV6-6 to TRBJ1-5, with TRBD1 matching over 8 bases. The junction had 9 bases not matched to a gene; V was cut back by 4 bases and J by 4 bases. The CDR3 is 16 amino acids. Germline assignment: CDR1 MNHNY and CDR2 SVGAGI (reference sequence). The CDR3 is CASSLGGTGGNQPQHF. Written as DNA, the CDR3 is TGTGCCAGCAGTTTAGGAGGGACAGGAGGGAATCAGCCCCAGCATTTT.

The rearrangement links TRBV20-1 to TRBJ2-4, with D possibly TRBD2 on 5 matching bases. This CDR3 spans 13 amino acids. The germline V and J ends were trimmed by 0 bases and 5 bases, with 8 bases remaining between them. Per the germline V gene, CDR1 is DFQATT and CDR2 is SNEGSKA (reference sequence). The CDR3 reads CSARDEGQNIQYF. The CDR3 nucleotides are TGCAGTGCTAGAGATGAGGGTCAAAACATTCAGTACTTC.

This chain connects TRBV7-9 to TRBJ2-4; 7 bases agree with TRBD1. J lost 5 bases, V lost 8 bases, and 6 bases had no gene match. Germline CDR1 reads SEHNR; CDR2 reads FQNEAQ (reference sequence). The CDR3 has 13 residues. CDR3 sequence reads: CASLRQGQNIQYF. The CDR3 nucleotides read TGTGCCAGCCTACGACAGGGACAAAACATTCAGTACTTC.

The V and J genes are TRBV3-1 and TRBJ2-6; 7 bases are shared with TRBD1. The CDR3 totals 19 residues. After removal of 2 bases from V and 6 bases from J, the junction contained 16 bases not matched to a gene. Germline CDR1 is LGHDT and CDR2 is YNNKEL (reference sequence). This CDR3 reads CASSQLEGTARRMANVLTF. As DNA, the CDR3 is TGTGCCAGCAGCCAATTGGAAGGGACAGCAAGGCGGATGGCCAACGTCCTGACTTTC.

This sequence joins TRBV20-1 and TRBJ1-2, with TRBD1 identical over 11 bases. Germline CDR1 DFQATT, CDR2 SNEGSKA (reference sequence). This CDR3 is 14 amino acids long. V was clipped by 5 bases and J by 6 bases; unmatched bases: 8. CDR3 sequence: CSAQRTGGYDGYTF. The DNA of the CDR3 is TGCAGTGCTCAGCGGACAGGGGGCTACGATGGCTACACCTTC.

The V and J genes are TRBV29-1 and TRBJ2-3, with 9 nucleotides matching TRBD2. This CDR3 is built from 14 residues. Losses at the gene ends were 5 bases for V and 6 bases for J; bases not matched to a gene: 9. Germline-derived CDR1 and CDR2 are SQVTM and ANQGSEA. The CDR3 protein is CSVPQFGLADTQYF. CDR3 bases: TGCAGCGTTCCCCAATTTGGACTAGCGGATACGCAGTATTTT.

V usage is TRBV15 and J usage is TRBJ1-1; D remains ambiguous. Trimming took 5 bases from V and 1 from J, leaving 11 bases between them. Germline loops: CDR1 LNHNV, CDR2 YYDKDF (reference sequence). The CDR3 spans 14 residues. Written as DNA, the CDR3 is TGTGCCACCAGCCCGGCGCAGCGGAACACTGAAGCTTTCTTT. Its translation: CATSPAQRNTEAFF.

This clonotype was counted only a few times. The chain uses TRBV28 and TRBJ2-7; D is tentatively TRBD1 or TRBD2 (5 bases each). This CDR3 comprises 12 residues. The V and J ends lost 6 bases and 2 bases respectively, with 8 bases between them. The V gene's germline CDR1 is MDHEN and CDR2 SYDVKM. The CDR3 DNA sequence: TGTGCCAGCAGAGGGGACCCCTACGAGCAGTACTTC. It encodes CASRGDPYEQYF.

The chain employs TRBV6-1 and TRBJ2-5; D unresolved. V dropped 8 bases and J dropped 1 base, with 11 bases sitting between them. The CDR3 consists of 13 residues. Germline CDR1 is MNHNS and CDR2 is SASEGT. In DNA, the CDR3 is TGTGCCAGCTCCCTTTGGCTCCAAGAGACCCAGTACTTC. This codes for CASSLWLQETQYF.

This clonotype was recorded only once. The V and J genes are TRBV4-3 and TRBJ2-2; 11 nucleotides agree with TRBD1. The CDR3 loop spans 18 amino acids. Germline V gene sequence: CDR1 LGHNA, CDR2 YSLEER. Trimming cost V 0 bases and J 0 bases; bases outside gene matches: 3. The DNA for the CDR3 is TGCGCCAGCAGCCAAGATGCGGGACAGGGGGCGAACACCGGGGAGCTGTTTTTT. Protein: CASSQDAGQGANTGELFF.

There are many counts of this clonotype. This rearrangement joins TRBV4-2 to TRBJ2-3; 16 bases are shared with TRBD2. The length of the CDR3 is 19 residues. With 0 bases clipped from V and 1 base from J, the junction kept 4 bases outside the gene matches. Looked up from germline, CDR1 is LGHNA and CDR2 is YNFKEQ. This CDR3 reads CASSQEGLAGGGGTDTQYF. The CDR3 nucleotides read TGTGCCAGCAGCCAAGAGGGACTAGCGGGAGGGGGTGGCACAGATACGCAGTATTTT.

The J gene is TRBJ2-7, the V gene TRBV7-2, with 13 bases aligning to TRBD2. V lost 5 bases and J lost 6; bases outside the gene matches: 7. Germline values: CDR1 SGHTA, CDR2 FQGNSA. CDR3 length: 15 amino acids. CDR3 nucleotide sequence: TGTGCCAGCAGCACCGGACTAGCGGGAGCAGGCGAGCAGTACTTC. Translation gives CASSTGLAGAGEQYF.

This chain joins TRBV7-9 and TRBJ2-7, with D unclear. Germline V gives CDR1 SEHNR, CDR2 FQNEAQ (reference sequence). The CDR3 is made up of 14 amino acids. V lost 2 bases and J lost 2, with 10 bases in between. The CDR3 sequence is CASSLSGLAYEQYF. The CDR3 nucleotides are TGTGCCAGCAGCTTATCTGGCCTGGCCTACGAGCAGTACTTC.

The V gene is TRBV21-1, the J gene TRBJ2-7; the table assigns TRBD1, which was not confirmed against the DNA. TRBV21-1 is given as a pseudogene. The CDR3 runs 14 residues. As DNA, the CDR3 is TGTGCCGGGGCGGGACAGGGGGCGGCCTACGAGCAGTACTTC. This encodes CAGAGQGAAYEQYF.

The chain links TRBV12-3 or TRBV12-4 to TRBJ2-7; 11 bases are shared with TRBD2. Losses at the gene ends were 1 base for V and 6 bases for J; bases not matched to a gene: 11. The CDR3 is made up of 17 amino acids. CDR3 in DNA: TGTGCCAGCAGTTTAGGACTAGCGGGGCCTTCGGGGAGCGAGCAGTACTTC. Protein sequence: CASSLGLAGPSGSEQYF.

This chain joins TRBV27 and TRBJ1-6; D perhaps matches TRBD1 (6 bases). V dropped 7 bases and J dropped 7 bases, with 14 bases sitting between them. CDR1 and CDR2 (germline): MNHEY, SMNVEV (reference sequence). The CDR3 length is 14 residues. CDR3 nucleotide sequence: TGTGCCAGCAATTGGGGGGCGGCAAATTCACCCCTCCACTTT. It encodes CASNWGAANSPLHF.

This clonotype was detected a few times. V gene TRBV10-3 combines with J gene TRBJ2-5; D ambiguous. This CDR3 contains 13 residues. Trimming shortened V by 6 bases and J by 3 bases, and 11 bases separated the two germline ends. Germline values: CDR1 ENHRY, CDR2 SYGVKD. CDR3 DNA: TGTGCCATCAGGCCCGTCGACAAAGAGACCCAGTACTTC. This encodes CAIRPVDKETQYF.

The chain links TRBV6-4 to TRBJ2-3, with no clear D. Germline V lookup: CDR1 MRHNA, CDR2 SNTAGT. The CDR3 runs 13 residues. Between the trimmed V and J ends, which lost 2 bases and 5 bases, there was a span of 8 bases. The CDR3 sequence: CASSDGPQDTQYF. The CDR3 DNA sequence: TGTGCCAGCAGTGACGGGCCGCAAGATACGCAGTATTTT.

This clonotype was detected a few times. The chain links TRBV4-1 to TRBJ2-1; no firm D call. Per germline, CDR1 MGHRA and CDR2 YSYEKL. V lost 6 bases and J lost 7, with 19 bases in between. CDR3 length equals 15 residues. The CDR3: CASRGSAVCKNEQFF. The CDR3 nucleotides read TGCGCCAGCAGGGGGTCAGCTGTGTGTAAGAATGAGCAGTTCTTC.

The chain couples TRBV27 to TRBJ1-1; D not certain. Germline V gives CDR1 MNHEY, CDR2 SMNVEV (reference sequence). V lost 5 bases and J 4 bases, leaving 14 bases between the germline ends. The CDR3 totals 14 residues. CDR3 nucleotide sequence: TGTGCCAGCAGTCCGACAATTGGACTCACTGAAGCTTTCTTT. Translated, it gives CASSPTIGLTEAFF.

This sequence joins TRBV5-5 and TRBJ2-3; 9 bases map to TRBD1. Germline CDR1 and CDR2: SGHKS and YYEKEE (reference sequence). The CDR3 is made up of 16 amino acids. V trimming: 6 bases; J trimming: 3 bases; junction bases outside the gene matches: 11. Written as DNA, the CDR3 is TGTGCCAGCATGAAAGACCGGGACAGGGTTACAGATACGCAGTATTTT. Translating gives CASMKDRDRVTDTQYF.

CDR3 sequence reads: CASSYLASGITYEQYF. CDR3 DNA sequence: TGTGCCAGCAGTTACCTCGCCAGCGGGATTACCTACGAGCAGTACTTC. The chain has TRBV6-5 and TRBJ2-7; 7 bases line up with TRBD2. Trimming removed 2 bases from V and 2 bases from J; junction bases left unmatched: 9. Germline lookup yields CDR1 MNHEY and CDR2 SVGAGI. The CDR3 contains 16 residues.

This clonotype appeared many times. V usage is TRBV6-2 or TRBV6-3 and J usage is TRBJ2-1; the match to TRBD2 covers 11 bases. The trim removed 5 bases at V and 10 bases at J, leaving 19 bases unmatched. Germline V gene lookup returns CDR1 MNHEY and CDR2 SVGEGT. The CDR3 consists of 18 residues. CDR3 protein: CASSDPSPGTSGSREQFF. In DNA, the CDR3 is TGTGCCAGCAGTGACCCTAGTCCGGGCACTAGCGGGAGTAGGGAGCAGTTCTTC.